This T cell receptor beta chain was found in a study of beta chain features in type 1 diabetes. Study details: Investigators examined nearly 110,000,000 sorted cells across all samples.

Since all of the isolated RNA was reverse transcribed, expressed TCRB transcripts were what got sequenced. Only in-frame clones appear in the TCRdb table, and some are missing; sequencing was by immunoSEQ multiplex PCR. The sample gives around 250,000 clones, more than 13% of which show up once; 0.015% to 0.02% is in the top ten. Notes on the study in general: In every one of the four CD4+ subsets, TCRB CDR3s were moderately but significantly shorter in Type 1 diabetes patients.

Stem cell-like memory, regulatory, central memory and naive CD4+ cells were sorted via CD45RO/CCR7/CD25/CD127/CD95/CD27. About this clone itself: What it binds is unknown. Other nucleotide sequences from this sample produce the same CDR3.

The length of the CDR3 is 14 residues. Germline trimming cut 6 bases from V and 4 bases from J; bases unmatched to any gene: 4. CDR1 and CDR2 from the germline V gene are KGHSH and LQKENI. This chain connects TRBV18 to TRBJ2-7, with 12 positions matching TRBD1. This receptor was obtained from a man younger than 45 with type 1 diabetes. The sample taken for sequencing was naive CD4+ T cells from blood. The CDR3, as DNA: TGTGCCAGCTCCCCGGGACAGGGGGCTTACGAGCAGTACTTC. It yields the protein CASSPGQGAYEQYF.